The 32 T cell receptor beta chains in this list originate from one sample, sequenced in a study of blood T cell repertoires in COVID-19. TCRdb's table, derived via immunoSEQ multiplex PCR, lists solely in-frame clones and lacks some. The sample contains a few hundred thousand clones, around 90% of which appear only once. Sequenced material: PBMCs or T cells enriched from blood (not recorded which). The receptors shown here come from a woman aged 18-29 years who had recovered from COVID-19.

The genes are TRBV7-8 and TRBJ1-2; no clear D gene. CDR3 length equals 13 residues. Trimming removed 5 bases at V and 7 bases at J, with 14 bases between. CDR1 and CDR2 from the germline V gene are SGHVS and FQNEAQ. DNA for the CDR3: TGTGCCAGCAGCACGGGAGCTTCCGGTGGCTACACCTTC. It codes for CASSTGASGGYTF.

J is TRBJ2-7 and V is TRBV6-2 or TRBV6-3; TRBD2 is a possible D gene (5 bases). CDR3 length: 12 amino acids. Germline CDR1 reads MNHEY; CDR2 reads SVGEGT. The V end was cut by 5 bases, the J end by 4 bases, with 9 bases between. The CDR3 region is CASSRTEYEQYF. For the CDR3, the DNA is TGTGCCAGCAGTCGGACTGAATACGAGCAGTACTTC.

This clone appeared a few times. This rearrangement joins TRBV2 to TRBJ1-2; D is undetermined. Germline V lookup: CDR1 SNHLY, CDR2 FYNNEI. CDR3 length: 11 amino acids. The V end was cut by 10 bases, the J end by 6 bases, with 12 bases between. As DNA, the CDR3 is TGTGCCAACCGGGGTGGGAATGGCTACACCTTC. It codes for CANRGGNGYTF.

The V and J genes are TRBV7-3 and TRBJ2-2; D uncertain. The CDR3 runs 14 residues. Trimming cost V 0 bases and J 3 bases, with 5 bases left between them. From germline, CDR1 is SGHTA and CDR2 FQGTGA. This CDR3 is CASSLTPDTGELFF. For the CDR3, the DNA is TGTGCCAGCAGCTTAACCCCCGACACCGGGGAGCTGTTTTTT. The full variable domain, completed using reference TRBV7-3 and TRBJ2-2, is GAGVSQTPSNKVTEKGKYVELRCDPISGHTALYWYRQSLGQGPEFLIYFQGTGAADDSGLPNDRFFAVRPEGSVSTLKIQRTERGDSAVYLCASSLTPDTGELFFGEGSRLTVL.

In regard to this clone: At one end, the junction sequence differs from germline, possibly due to a read error. The V and J genes are TRBV25-1 and TRBJ1-2; D is perhaps TRBD1 (5 bases). Germline CDR1 and CDR2: MGHDK and SYGVNS. The CDR3 is made up of 11 amino acids. The CDR3 reads CASRDSYGYTF. The DNA of the CDR3 is TGTGCCAGCAGAGACAGCTATGGCTATACCTTC.

The CDR3, as DNA: TGTGCCAGTAGTGGTCAGGGCGTGAACACTGAAGCTTTCTTT. It yields the protein CASSGQGVNTEAFF. This chain uses TRBV19 with TRBJ1-1; possibly TRBD1 for D (5 bases). This CDR3 has 14 amino acids. Germline-derived CDR1 and CDR2 are LNHDA and SQIVND (reference sequence). Trimming shortened V by 5 bases and J by 0 bases, and 10 bases separated the two germline ends.

The CDR3 here is CASSDEGGLNTEAFF. The DNA for the CDR3 is TGTGCCAGCAGTGATGAGGGGGGGTTGAACACTGAAGCTTTCTTT. The chain couples TRBV2 to TRBJ1-1; D is possibly TRBD1 (6 bases). V was cut by 3 bases and J by 0 bases, with 11 bases left in between. Germline-derived CDR1 and CDR2 are SNHLY and FYNNEI. The length of the CDR3 is 15 residues.

The V and J genes are TRBV4-3 and TRBJ2-2; the D is unclear. Germline lookup yields CDR1 LGHNA and CDR2 YSLEER. V was trimmed by 0 bases and J by 5 bases, leaving 16 bases between them. The length of the CDR3 is 17 residues. CDR3 region: CASSQDSPGVNTGELFF. CDR3 DNA sequence: TGCGCCAGCAGCCAAGATAGTCCGGGTGTAAATACCGGGGAGCTGTTTTTT.

The chain links TRBV6-1 to TRBJ2-7, with TRBD1 matching 8 bases. V lost 2 bases to trimming and J lost 7 bases; unmatched junction nucleotides: 7. Germline-derived CDR1 and CDR2 are MNHNS and SASEGT. The CDR3 extends over 14 amino acids. The CDR3 protein is CASSERTGLGEQYF. CDR3 in DNA: TGTGCCAGCAGTGAAAGGACAGGGCTCGGTGAGCAGTACTTC.

The table lists this clone with a count of one. The CDR3: CAISESTNRPNTEAFF. The CDR3 DNA sequence: TGTGCCATCAGTGAGTCGACCAACAGGCCAAACACTGAAGCTTTCTTT. The chain recombines TRBV10-3 with TRBJ1-1; the D gene is possibly TRBD1 (5 bases). CDR1 is ENHRY, CDR2 SYGVKD, per germline. V gave up 0 bases and J gave up 2 bases, with 13 bases separating them. The CDR3 loop spans 16 amino acids.

The rearrangement links TRBV19 to TRBJ2-7; 9 bases match TRBD2. Germline-derived CDR1 and CDR2 are LNHDA and SQIVND (reference sequence). The J segment lost 6 bases and the V segment lost 10 bases, leaving 13 bases of the junction unmatched. CDR3 length: 14 amino acids. CDR3: CATGSSGGTGEQYF. The CDR3 region has the DNA TGTGCCACTGGTTCCAGCGGGGGGACGGGCGAGCAGTACTTC.

This chain links TRBV7-9 with TRBJ1-3, with D perhaps matching TRBD1 (5 bases). This CDR3 has 17 amino acids. V lost 3 bases to trimming and J lost 0 bases, with 15 bases between them. The V gene's germline CDR1 is SEHNR and CDR2 FQNEAQ (reference sequence). The CDR3 here is CASSLLTRGGSGNTIYF. As DNA, the CDR3 is TGTGCCAGCAGCTTGCTAACTCGGGGGGGCTCTGGAAACACCATATATTTT. Full variable domain (rest looked up from reference TRBV7-9 and TRBJ1-3): DTGVSQNPRHKITKRGQNVTFRCDPISEHNRLYWYRQTLGQGPEFLTYFQNEAQLEKSRLLSDRFSAERPKGSFSTLEIQRTEQGDSAMYLCASSLLTRGGSGNTIYFGEGSWLTVV.

V and J are TRBV30 and TRBJ1-1; D unclear. The CDR3 loop spans 13 amino acids. Germline-derived CDR1 and CDR2 are GTSNPN and SVGIG (reference sequence). V dropped 2 bases and J dropped 4 bases, with 11 bases sitting between them. Written as DNA, the CDR3 is TGTGCCTGGAGTAAGGGAGGTGGCACTGAAGCTTTCTTT. It codes for CAWSKGGGTEAFF.

V gene TRBV30 combines with J gene TRBJ1-5; 8 bases match TRBD1. The ends lost 0 bases at V and 2 bases at J; junction bases unmatched: 3. This CDR3 region has 15 residues. The germline CDR1 and CDR2 sequences are GTSNPN and SVGIG (reference sequence). CDR3 protein: CAWSVGGQGNQPQHF. The CDR3 nucleotides are TGTGCCTGGAGTGTGGGGGGACAGGGCAATCAGCCCCAGCATTTT.

The V call is TRBV18, the J call TRBJ1-1; 9 bases match TRBD1. The junction had 4 bases not matched to a gene; V was cut back by 1 base and J by 7 bases. CDR1 KGHSH and CDR2 LQKENI come from the germline V gene. This CDR3 is 14 amino acids long. In DNA form, the CDR3 reads TGTGCCAGCTCACCACGGACAGGGGTGGATGAAGCTTTCTTT. It yields the protein CASSPRTGVDEAFF.

The chain employs TRBV7-9 and TRBJ2-5, with TRBD2 matching 12 bases. CDR1 is SEHNR, CDR2 FQNEAQ, per germline (reference sequence). V shed 6 bases, J shed 5 bases, and the junction held 13 bases outside the gene matches. The CDR3 loop spans 17 amino acids. This chain's CDR3 is CASSLVVGLAGLETQYF. CDR3 nucleotides: TGTGCCAGCAGTCTTGTAGTGGGACTAGCGGGCTTGGAGACCCAGTACTTC.

This clone was found a few times. This chain links TRBV7-2 with TRBJ1-2, with D perhaps matching TRBD1 (5 bases). The germline CDR1 and CDR2 sequences are SGHTA and FQGNSA. CDR3 length: 13 residues. V lost 5 bases, J lost 6 bases, and 13 bases lay in between. This chain's CDR3 is CASSTDSRNGYTF. The CDR3 DNA is TGTGCCAGCAGCACTGACAGTAGGAATGGCTACACCTTC.

The chain carries TRBV9 and TRBJ2-5; D not resolved. Trimming stripped 2 bases from V and 5 bases from J, with 10 bases between. The CDR3 covers 13 residues. Germline lookup yields CDR1 SGDLS and CDR2 YYNGEE. The DNA of the CDR3 is TGTGCCAGCAGCGTGTCGAGCCGGGAGACCCAGTACTTC. It codes for CASSVSSRETQYF.

The sample holds a few counts of this clone. V is TRBV5-5 and J is TRBJ2-7; maybe TRBD1 (5 bases). V lost 3 bases and J 4 bases, leaving 11 bases between the germline ends. CDR3 length equals 13 residues. The germline V gene encodes CDR1 SGHKS and CDR2 YYEKEE (reference sequence). In DNA form, the CDR3 reads TGTGCCAGCAGCTGGGAAAGGGGATACGAGCAGTACTTC. Translated: CASSWERGYEQYF. The whole variable domain, remainder taken from reference TRBV5-5 and TRBJ2-7, is DAGVTQSPTHLIKTRGQQVTLRCSPISGHKSVSWYQQVLGQGPQFIFQYYEKEERGRGNFPDRFSARQFPNYSSELNVNALLLGDSALYLCASSWERGYEQYFGPGTRLTVT.

J is TRBJ2-1 and V is TRBV6-5, with 8 bases lining up with TRBD1. This CDR3 is built from 13 residues. With V trimmed by 3 bases and J by 9 bases, 4 bases remained unmatched. CDR1 is MNHEY and CDR2 is SVGAGI in the germline V gene. This CDR3 is CASSYQGAGEQFF. CDR3 nucleotides: TGTGCCAGCAGTTATCAGGGGGCGGGTGAGCAGTTCTTC.

This clone was counted a single time. V gene TRBV27 combines with J gene TRBJ1-2; the D gene is possibly TRBD1 (5 bases). There are 12 residues in the CDR3. Germline CDR1 is MNHEY and CDR2 is SMNVEV (reference sequence). Trimming removed 7 bases from V and 8 bases from J, with 14 bases in between. The DNA of the CDR3 is TGTGCCAGCAACAAGGGAGGGGACGGCTACACCTTC. Its translation: CASNKGGDGYTF.

V is TRBV28 and J is TRBJ1-1, with TRBD1 matching over 8 bases. This CDR3 has 15 residues. J lost 0 bases, V lost 8 bases, and 8 bases had no gene match. Germline V gene sequence: CDR1 MDHEN, CDR2 SYDVKM. The CDR3 DNA reads as TGTGCCAGCGGTACGACAGGGGCCTTGAACACTGAAGCTTTCTTT. This sequence encodes CASGTTGALNTEAFF.

This chain uses TRBV28 with TRBJ2-1; 13 nucleotides line up with TRBD2. The V gene's germline CDR1 is MDHEN and CDR2 SYDVKM. Trimming removed 5 bases from V and 0 bases from J; junction bases left unmatched: 10. The CDR3 has 19 amino acids. The chain's CDR3 is CASSPGLAGARRSYNEQFF. CDR3 sequence (DNA): TGTGCCAGCAGTCCCGGACTAGCGGGGGCCCGCCGCTCCTACAATGAGCAGTTCTTC.

V is TRBV11-1 and J is TRBJ1-2; TRBD1 might be the D (6 bases). Trimming shortened V by 5 bases and J by 4 bases, and 20 bases separated the two germline ends. Looked up from germline, CDR1 is SGHAT and CDR2 is FQDESV (reference sequence). The CDR3 extends over 16 amino acids. The CDR3 coding sequence is TGTGCCAGCAGCCCCCTCATCGAGGGGGACCCCTATGGCTACACCTTC. It encodes CASSPLIEGDPYGYTF.

Of note for this clone: Distinct nucleotide sequences in the sample also encode this CDR3. This sequence joins TRBV19 and TRBJ2-7; 11 bases are shared with TRBD1. This CDR3 has 14 residues. Germline CDR1 reads LNHDA; CDR2 reads SQIVND (reference sequence). The V gene end was trimmed by 5 bases and the J gene end by 4 bases; junction bases not matched to a gene: 4. In DNA, the CDR3 is TGTGCCAGTAGTGCCGGGACAGGGGGTTACGAGCAGTACTTC. Protein: CASSAGTGGYEQYF.

V usage is TRBV14 and J usage is TRBJ1-2; the D gene is possibly TRBD1 (6 bases). Germline V gene lookup returns CDR1 SGHDN and CDR2 FVKESK. The CDR3 is made up of 15 amino acids. V was pared by 4 bases and J by 2 bases, with 14 bases between. Here the CDR3 reads CASSPLTGHNYGYTF. DNA of the CDR3: TGTGCCAGCAGCCCGCTGACGGGACACAACTATGGCTACACCTTC.

This clone was observed once. The chain couples TRBV25-1 to TRBJ2-4; TRBD2 matches 10 bases. V gave up 10 bases and J gave up 8 bases; unmatched junction bases: 11. This CDR3 has 14 residues. The V gene's germline CDR1 is MGHDK and CDR2 SYGVNS. In nucleotides, the CDR3 is TGTGCCACTCAGGAAGCGGGGGGGTTCTACATTCAGTACTTC. Its translation is CATQEAGGFYIQYF.

This chain links TRBV4-2 with TRBJ1-5, with 9 bases fitting TRBD1. Germline lookup yields CDR1 LGHNA and CDR2 YNFKEQ. After removal of 4 bases from V and 7 bases from J, the junction contained 8 bases not matched to a gene. This CDR3 contains 15 residues. CDR3 loop: CASSREGQGDQPQHF. CDR3 coding DNA: TGTGCCAGCAGCCGCGAGGGACAGGGTGACCAGCCCCAGCATTTT.

V gene TRBV2 combines with J gene TRBJ1-1; no firm D call. CDR1 and CDR2 from the germline V gene are SNHLY and FYNNEI. V lost 2 bases and J 7 bases, leaving 17 bases between the germline ends. The CDR3 is 15 amino acids. CDR3 protein: CASSENLDAISEAFF. DNA for the CDR3: TGTGCCAGCAGTGAAAACCTTGATGCGATAAGTGAAGCTTTCTTT.

The chain couples TRBV6-5 to TRBJ1-3; D perhaps matches TRBD1 (5 bases). Trimming took 10 bases from V and 0 from J, leaving 13 bases between them. Germline CDR1 is MNHEY and CDR2 is SVGAGI. This CDR3 spans 14 amino acids. CDR3 bases: TGTGCCACCGGGGGGGTGAACTCTGGAAACACCATATATTTT. Its protein product is CATGGVNSGNTIYF.

This clone appeared many times. V and J are TRBV29-1 and TRBJ1-2; D remains ambiguous. V was clipped by 4 bases and J by 5 bases, with 14 bases between them. The CDR3 extends over 13 amino acids. CDR1 is SQVTM, CDR2 ANQGSEA, per germline. CDR3 sequence (DNA): TGCAGCGTTGTAATGGCAGGTGTATATGGCTACACCTTC. This codes for CSVVMAGVYGYTF.

This chain connects TRBV11-2 to TRBJ2-7, with 7 bases aligning to TRBD2. V dropped 5 bases and J dropped 2; count of bases not matched to a gene: 3. CDR3 size: 13 residues. CDR1 and CDR2 from the germline V gene are SGHAT and FQNNGV. The CDR3 spells CASSLGTTYEQYF. The CDR3, as DNA: TGTGCCAGCAGCCTCGGGACTACCTACGAGCAGTACTTC. Full variable domain (missing parts from reference TRBV11-2 and TRBJ2-7): EAGVAQSPRYKIIEKRQSVAFWCNPISGHATLYWYQQILGQGPKLLIQFQNNGVVDDSQLPKDRFSAERLKGVDSTLKIQPAKLEDSAVYLCASSLGTTYEQYFGPGTRLTVT.